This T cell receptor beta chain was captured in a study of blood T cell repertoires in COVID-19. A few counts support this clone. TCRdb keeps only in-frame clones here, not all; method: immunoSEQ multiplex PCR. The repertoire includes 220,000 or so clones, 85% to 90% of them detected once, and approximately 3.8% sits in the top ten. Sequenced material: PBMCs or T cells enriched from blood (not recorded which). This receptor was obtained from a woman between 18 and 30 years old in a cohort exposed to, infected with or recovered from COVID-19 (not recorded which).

This CDR3 reads CATRFLPGTEAFF. In nucleotides, the CDR3 is TGTGCCACCCGGTTTTTGCCGGGCACTGAAGCTTTCTTT. J is TRBJ1-1 and V is TRBV10-3, with no clear D. The V end lost 10 bases, the J end lost 4 bases, and 16 bases lay between the germline ends. The CDR3 loop spans 13 amino acids. Germline V gene data show CDR1 as ENHRY and CDR2 as SYGVKD.